The 10 T cell receptor beta chains below all came from one sample that was sequenced in a study of shared clonotypes between healthy human individuals. This table comes from immunoSEQ multiplex PCR, and its TCRdb copy is limited to in-frame clones, with some not included. In the table there are about 2.3 million clones, 85% to 95% of which are singletons. The material sequenced was naive CD4+ T cells from PBMCs. Subset specified: CD45RA+ positively selected. The receptor source for this set is a man between 18 and 29 years old in good health. Some clones in this sample may be carry-over from other donors' samples.

The chain employs TRBV18 and TRBJ1-2, with TRBD1 identical over 10 bases. Germline assignment: CDR1 KGHSH and CDR2 LQKENI. Trimming at V came to 6 bases and at J to 0 bases, leaving 7 bases not matched to a gene. This CDR3 has 16 residues. The CDR3 protein is CASSWTGGPSNYGYTF. CDR3 in DNA: TGTGCCAGCTCCTGGACAGGGGGACCATCTAACTATGGCTACACCTTC.

This clone appeared once. V usage is TRBV7-9 and J usage is TRBJ2-1; D perhaps matches TRBD1 (6 bases). V shed 5 bases and J shed 10 bases, with 24 bases lying between them. CDR3 length equals 16 residues. CDR1 is SEHNR, CDR2 FQNEAQ, per germline (reference sequence). CDR3 region: CASSLGAGSGTREQFF. CDR3 sequence (DNA): TGTGCCAGCAGCCTAGGTGCAGGGTCGGGGACAAGGGAGCAGTTCTTC. Full variable domain (outside the CDR3, taken from reference TRBV7-9 and TRBJ2-1): DTGVSQNPRHKITKRGQNVTFRCDPISEHNRLYWYRQTLGQGPEFLTYFQNEAQLEKSRLLSDRFSAERPKGSFSTLEIQRTEQGDSAMYLCASSLGAGSGTREQFFGPGTRLTVL.

The chain couples TRBV7-2 to TRBJ1-3; tentatively, D is TRBD1 (5 bases). V lost 6 bases and J 3 bases, leaving 12 bases between the germline ends. The germline gives CDR1 SGHTA, CDR2 FQGNSA. The CDR3 has 14 amino acids. CDR3 DNA: TGTGCCAGCAGGACTGCAGGGAATGGAAACACCATATATTTT. Encoded protein: CASRTAGNGNTIYF.

The rearrangement uses TRBV2 and TRBJ2-7; tentatively, D is TRBD1 (5 bases). Germline CDR1 is SNHLY and CDR2 is FYNNEI. The CDR3 consists of 12 residues. V shed 6 bases and J shed 7 bases, with 13 bases lying between them. CDR3: CASRSGAPEQYF. CDR3 nucleotides: TGTGCCAGCAGGTCTGGGGCACCGGAGCAGTACTTC.

This sequence joins TRBV7-8 and TRBJ2-1, with 10 bases that match TRBD2. The trim removed 1 base at V and 8 bases at J, leaving 8 bases unmatched. Germline V gene sequence: CDR1 SGHVS, CDR2 FQNEAQ. CDR3 size: 16 residues. The CDR3 bases are TGTGCCAGCAGCTTAGTGGCTAGCGGGAGAGGTCATGAGCAGTTCTTC. Translation gives CASSLVASGRGHEQFF. Together with reference TRBV7-8 and TRBJ2-1, the CDR3 gives the full variable domain: GAGVSQSPRYKVAKRGQDVALRCDPISGHVSLFWYQQALGQGPEFLTYFQNEAQLDKSGLPSDRFFAERPEGSVSTLKIQRTQQEDSAVYLCASSLVASGRGHEQFFGPGTRLTVL.

The chain joins TRBV6-5 to TRBJ1-5; D remains unclear. The CDR3 is made up of 14 amino acids. Germline V lookup: CDR1 MNHEY, CDR2 SVGAGI. V lost 2 bases to trimming and J lost 3 bases, with 8 bases between them. For the CDR3, the DNA is TGTGCCAGCAGTTACAGGTTTCCCAATCAGCCCCAGCATTTT. It codes for CASSYRFPNQPQHF.

V gene TRBV5-4 combines with J gene TRBJ2-3; D may be TRBD2 (6 bases). The germline gives CDR1 SGHNT, CDR2 YYREEE (reference sequence). The CDR3 has 14 residues. Trimming removed 4 bases at V and 6 bases at J, with 15 bases between. The CDR3 DNA follows: TGTGCCAGCAGCCGGGACTCCGCGAGGGATACGCAGTATTTT. Protein sequence: CASSRDSARDTQYF.

This clone was seen just once. This chain joins TRBV7-9 and TRBJ2-3; 8 nucleotides agree with TRBD2. J lost 1 base, V lost 1 base, and 10 bases had no gene match. The germline V gene encodes CDR1 SEHNR and CDR2 FQNEAQ (reference sequence). The CDR3 has 18 residues. The CDR3 spells CASSLGLAPQWGTDTQYF. The CDR3 DNA reads TGTGCCAGCAGCTTAGGACTAGCGCCGCAGTGGGGCACAGATACGCAGTATTTT.

V gene TRBV27 combines with J gene TRBJ2-5; TRBD2 is a possible D gene (7 bases). Trimming took off 0 bases at V and 4 bases at J, with 30 bases between the two ends. The CDR3 has 21 residues. Germline CDR1 MNHEY, CDR2 SMNVEV (reference sequence). DNA of the CDR3: TGTGCCAGCAGTTTATCGCGGCCCAACACAGGGAGCGGGGCGCGAAGAGAGACCCAGTACTTC. The encoded protein is CASSLSRPNTGSGARRETQYF.

The J gene is TRBJ1-3, the V gene TRBV5-4; 7 bases agree with TRBD1. V was pared by 4 bases and J by 1 base, with 8 bases of the junction left unmatched. CDR1 is SGHNT, CDR2 YYREEE, per germline (reference sequence). This CDR3 comprises 16 residues. The CDR3 spells CASSPGQAESGNTIYF. The CDR3 bases are TGTGCCAGCAGCCCCGGACAGGCCGAATCTGGAAACACCATATATTTT.